Presented here are 23 T cell receptor beta chains from one specimen sequenced in a study of radiation and T cells in renal cell carcinoma. Time point noted: baseline pretreatment blood. The treatment denotes: 15 Gy SBRT to primary tumor, nephrectomy 4 weeks later. Libraries were prepared by immunoSEQ multiplex PCR; TCRdb keeps only in-frame clonotypes and omits some of them. The sample contains approximately 120,000 clones, around 80% of which appear only once. The specimen comprised blood, sampled from a patient whose treatment included radiotherapy and nephrectomy. These TCRs come from a woman in her sixties or seventies with renal cell carcinoma.

The chain employs TRBV2 and TRBJ2-2; D tentatively reads TRBD1 or TRBD2 (5 bases each). The CDR3 consists of 14 residues. Germline values: CDR1 SNHLY, CDR2 FYNNEI. V dropped 7 bases and J dropped 6 bases, with 15 bases sitting between them. The CDR3 region has the DNA TGTGCCAGCACACTATCAAAGGGACCCGGGGAGCTGTTTTTT. Translating it yields CASTLSKGPGELFF.

The CDR3 DNA follows: TGTGCCAGCAGTTTAATGCGACAGGGGGCGATTGGCTACACCTTC. Protein sequence: CASSLMRQGAIGYTF. The V and J genes are TRBV28 and TRBJ1-2; 10 bases map to TRBD1. The J segment lost 7 bases and the V segment lost 2 bases, leaving 7 bases of the junction unmatched. In germline, CDR1 is MDHEN, CDR2 SYDVKM. The CDR3 runs 15 residues.

V gene TRBV2 combines with J gene TRBJ2-5; 7 bases map to TRBD2. Losses at the gene ends were 6 bases for V and 0 bases for J; bases not matched to a gene: 10. The CDR3 runs 16 residues. Germline CDR1 reads SNHLY; CDR2 reads FYNNEI. The CDR3 protein is CASRRASGAYQETQYF. CDR3 DNA sequence: TGTGCCAGCAGGAGGGCGAGCGGGGCGTACCAAGAGACCCAGTACTTC.

CDR3 DNA: TGTGCCAGCAGCCGAAGTGGTCCGAACACCGGGGAGCTGTTTTTT. The encoded protein is CASSRSGPNTGELFF. The V gene is TRBV7-3, the J gene TRBJ2-2, with unresolved D. This CDR3 has 15 amino acids. V was shortened by 5 bases and J by 0 bases, with 10 bases between the two germline ends. Per the germline V gene, CDR1 is SGHTA and CDR2 is FQGTGA.

The genes are TRBV20-1 and TRBJ2-5, with D maybe TRBD2 (5 bases). Germline V lookup: CDR1 DFQATT, CDR2 SNEGSKA (reference sequence). The CDR3 spans 11 residues. V dropped 8 bases and J dropped 5 bases, with 12 bases sitting between them. The CDR3: CSTRGRETQYF. The CDR3 region has the DNA TGCAGTACTCGGGGTAGGGAGACCCAGTACTTC.

The chain has TRBV11-3 and TRBJ2-3; 16 positions agree with TRBD2. The CDR3 has 15 amino acids. The J segment lost 9 bases and the V segment lost 5 bases, leaving 5 bases of the junction unmatched. The germline V gene has CDR1 SGHNT and CDR2 YENEEA. The CDR3 DNA reads as TGTGCCAGCAGCCCCGGGACTAGCGGGAGGGTCACGCAGTATTTT. It translates to CASSPGTSGRVTQYF.

In this sample, this clone turned up once. The rearrangement uses TRBV2 and TRBJ2-5; 8 bases map to TRBD1. The CDR3 is 15 residues long. Trimming cost V 6 bases and J 2 bases; bases outside gene matches: 8. Germline CDR1 reads SNHLY; CDR2 reads FYNNEI. The CDR3, as DNA: TGTGCCAGCAGCGTGCAGGGGGCGGGTCAAGAGACCCAGTACTTC. This sequence encodes CASSVQGAGQETQYF.

This clone was seen a few times. The V gene is TRBV6-5, the J gene TRBJ1-6, with TRBD1 identical over 10 bases. V shed 5 bases and J 7 bases; nucleotides not matched to a gene: 5. From germline, CDR1 is MNHEY and CDR2 SVGAGI. The CDR3 consists of 15 residues. CDR3 nucleotide sequence: TGTGCCAGCAGTCTCCGGGACAGGGGCAATTCACCCCTCCACTTT. This codes for CASSLRDRGNSPLHF.

This clone was seen a handful of times. The chain employs TRBV27 and TRBJ2-1, with 8 bases lining up with TRBD2. The CDR3 extends over 15 amino acids. Germline CDR1 is MNHEY and CDR2 is SMNVEV (reference sequence). After removal of 4 bases from V and 3 bases from J, the junction contained 5 bases not matched to a gene. The CDR3 loop reads CASSSGGAVYNEQFF. CDR3 DNA sequence: TGTGCCAGCAGTTCCGGGGGGGCCGTCTACAATGAGCAGTTCTTC.

The genes are TRBV27 and TRBJ1-1; 7 positions match TRBD1. CDR3 length: 13 residues. Germline-derived CDR1 and CDR2 are MNHEY and SMNVEV (reference sequence). Germline trimming cut 2 bases from V and 5 bases from J; bases unmatched to any gene: 2. This CDR3 is CASSLTGATEAFF. The CDR3 DNA sequence: TGTGCCAGCAGTTTAACAGGGGCAACTGAAGCTTTCTTT.

The gene calls are TRBV7-2 and TRBJ2-3, with TRBD1 matching over 7 bases. The germline V gene has CDR1 SGHTA and CDR2 FQGNSA. Unmatched junction bases numbered 3, after V lost 3 bases and J lost 0 bases. The CDR3 has 15 amino acids. CDR3 protein: CASSLDRKSTDTQYF. The DNA of the CDR3 is TGTGCCAGCAGCTTGGACAGGAAGAGCACAGATACGCAGTATTTT.

The chain joins TRBV9 to TRBJ2-2; D is unclear. This CDR3 region has 15 residues. Germline V lookup: CDR1 SGDLS, CDR2 YYNGEE. Trimming removed 2 bases from V and 0 bases from J, with 8 bases in between. DNA for the CDR3: TGTGCCAGCAGCGTGGGCAGCTCGAACACCGGGGAGCTGTTTTTT. Its protein is CASSVGSSNTGELFF.

This clone was found once. This chain uses TRBV5-1 with TRBJ2-2; D gene uncertain. CDR3 length equals 13 residues. Germline CDR1 is SGHRS and CDR2 is YFSETQ. V lost 3 bases to trimming and J lost 6 bases, with 9 bases between them. CDR3 region: CASSWDGPGELFF. As DNA, the CDR3 is TGCGCCAGCAGCTGGGATGGACCCGGGGAGCTGTTTTTT. Full variable domain (outside the CDR3, taken from reference TRBV5-1 and TRBJ2-2): KAGVTQTPRYLIKTRGQQVTLSCSPISGHRSVSWYQQTPGQGLQFLFEYFSETQRNKGNFPGRFSGRQFSNSRSEMNVSTLELGDSALYLCASSWDGPGELFFGEGSRLTVL.

The chain couples TRBV5-4 to TRBJ1-1, with 7 bases fitting TRBD1. V trimming: 4 bases; J trimming: 6 bases; junction bases outside the gene matches: 12. This CDR3 comprises 15 residues. Germline assignment: CDR1 SGHNT and CDR2 YYREEE (reference sequence). The CDR3 bases are TGTGCCAGCAGCCAGGGGACAGCGCTGGCGTCTGAAGCTTTCTTT. Translating gives CASSQGTALASEAFF.

This sequence joins TRBV27 and TRBJ1-2, with 8 positions matching TRBD1. There are 15 residues in the CDR3. Germline V gene sequence: CDR1 MNHEY, CDR2 SMNVEV (reference sequence). The V gene end was trimmed by 5 bases and the J gene end by 5 bases; junction bases not matched to a gene: 10. CDR3 bases: TGTGCCAGCAGTCTTTACAGGGGGAAGGGTTATGGCTACACCTTC. Protein: CASSLYRGKGYGYTF.

V and J are TRBV5-1 and TRBJ2-3; D possibly corresponds to TRBD1 (7 bases). Deletions cut 3 bases from V and 6 bases from J, with 14 bases between. Germline loops: CDR1 SGHRS, CDR2 YFSETQ. This CDR3 comprises 14 residues. Here the CDR3 reads CASSSSSGGDTQYF. In nucleotides, the CDR3 is TGCGCCAGCAGCTCCTCTTCAGGGGGGGATACGCAGTATTTT.

V is TRBV5-1 and J is TRBJ1-1, with D maybe TRBD1 (6 bases). CDR1 and CDR2 (germline): SGHRS, YFSETQ. V shed 4 bases and J shed 0 bases, with 16 bases lying between them. CDR3 length equals 16 residues. CDR3 protein: CASSKRTESLNTEAFF. The CDR3 nucleotides are TGCGCCAGCAGCAAGCGGACAGAGAGTTTGAACACTGAAGCTTTCTTT.

The chain uses TRBV19 and TRBJ2-2; D perhaps matches TRBD2 (6 bases). The V and J ends lost 6 bases and 6 bases respectively, with 11 bases between them. There are 13 residues in the CDR3. Germline V lookup: CDR1 LNHDA, CDR2 SQIVND (reference sequence). This CDR3 is CASSLGGSGELFF. CDR3 nucleotides: TGTGCCAGTAGCCTGGGAGGTTCCGGGGAGCTGTTTTTT.

This chain uses TRBV2 with TRBJ2-3; no clear D gene. CDR3 size: 14 residues. V lost 7 bases and J 0 bases, leaving 11 bases between the germline ends. CDR1 is SNHLY, CDR2 FYNNEI, per germline. The CDR3 region is CASIWQASTDTQYF. The CDR3, as DNA: TGTGCCAGCATCTGGCAGGCGAGCACAGATACGCAGTATTTT.

The chain has TRBV5-1 and TRBJ1-2, with unresolved D. The ends were cut back, 4 bases at V and 4 bases at J, with 11 bases in the middle. CDR3 size: 13 residues. Germline CDR1 is SGHRS and CDR2 is YFSETQ. The CDR3 loop is CASSPEEAYGYTF. Written as DNA, the CDR3 is TGCGCCAGCAGCCCCGAGGAGGCCTATGGCTACACCTTC.

This CDR3 reads CSVEAGEGTDTQYF. Here the CDR3 DNA reads TGCAGCGTTGAGGCGGGCGAGGGGACAGATACGCAGTATTTT. The chain recombines TRBV29-1 with TRBJ2-3; D may correspond to TRBD1 or TRBD2 (5 bases each). With 3 bases removed from V and 3 bases from J, the gap between germline ends came to 13 bases. This CDR3 has 14 amino acids. Germline V CDR1 and CDR2: SQVTM, ANQGSEA.

The rearrangement joins TRBV30 to TRBJ2-7; TRBD2 is a possible D gene (5 bases). This CDR3 region has 14 residues. Germline V gene sequence: CDR1 GTSNPN, CDR2 SVGIG (reference sequence). V was trimmed by 0 bases and J by 1 base, leaving 10 bases between them. The CDR3 DNA follows: TGTGCCTGGAGTGTAGGTAGAGGGTCCTACGAGCAGTACTTC. As protein: CAWSVGRGSYEQYF.

V usage is TRBV7-6 and J usage is TRBJ2-1, with D maybe TRBD1 (6 bases). The CDR3 is 16 amino acids. The germline V and J ends were trimmed by 0 bases and 8 bases, with 17 bases remaining between them. Germline CDR1 SGHVS, CDR2 FNYEAQ. In DNA form, the CDR3 reads TGTGCCAGCAGCTTAGCGCTGTCAGGGGAAGGGGATGAGCAGTTCTTC. Encoded protein: CASSLALSGEGDEQFF.